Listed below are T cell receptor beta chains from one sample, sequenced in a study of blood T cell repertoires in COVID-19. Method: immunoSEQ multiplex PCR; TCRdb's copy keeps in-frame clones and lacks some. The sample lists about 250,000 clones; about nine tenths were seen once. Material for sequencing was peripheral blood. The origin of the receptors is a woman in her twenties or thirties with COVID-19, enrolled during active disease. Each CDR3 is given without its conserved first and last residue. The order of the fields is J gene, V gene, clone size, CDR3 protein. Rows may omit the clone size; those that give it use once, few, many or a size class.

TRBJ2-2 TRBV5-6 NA ASTHFSADTGELF
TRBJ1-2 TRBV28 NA AVQALGYT
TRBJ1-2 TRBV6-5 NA ASSYSTQGGDGYT
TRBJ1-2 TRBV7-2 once ASSLDQAAGGYT
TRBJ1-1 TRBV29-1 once SVEDPQGWKTEAF
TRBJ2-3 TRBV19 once ASSMGPAGVDTQY
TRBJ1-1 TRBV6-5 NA ASSYEGTEAF
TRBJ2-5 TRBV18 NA ASSPLNPRPGLAY
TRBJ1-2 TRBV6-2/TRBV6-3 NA ASSQGRRLGGYT
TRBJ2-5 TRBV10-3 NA AIRGGQEETQY
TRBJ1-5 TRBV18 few ASSTTPEQGFSH
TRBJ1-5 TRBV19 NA ASSLRSTGGGWQPQH
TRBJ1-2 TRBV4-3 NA ASSQDLLRQGRGYT
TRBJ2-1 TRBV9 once ASSGGGIYNEQF
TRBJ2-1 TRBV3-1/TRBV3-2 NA ASSQARTVPYNEQF
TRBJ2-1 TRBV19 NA ASTKPSGRYNEQF
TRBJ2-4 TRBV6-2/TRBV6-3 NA ASSQGALAKNIQY
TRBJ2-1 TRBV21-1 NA ASSIKGTSGNNEQF
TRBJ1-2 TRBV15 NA ATRGGRTINYGYT
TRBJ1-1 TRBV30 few AWKESPADTEAF
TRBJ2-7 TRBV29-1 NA SVQGTSDSYEQY
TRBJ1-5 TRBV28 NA ASSLLQGANQPQH